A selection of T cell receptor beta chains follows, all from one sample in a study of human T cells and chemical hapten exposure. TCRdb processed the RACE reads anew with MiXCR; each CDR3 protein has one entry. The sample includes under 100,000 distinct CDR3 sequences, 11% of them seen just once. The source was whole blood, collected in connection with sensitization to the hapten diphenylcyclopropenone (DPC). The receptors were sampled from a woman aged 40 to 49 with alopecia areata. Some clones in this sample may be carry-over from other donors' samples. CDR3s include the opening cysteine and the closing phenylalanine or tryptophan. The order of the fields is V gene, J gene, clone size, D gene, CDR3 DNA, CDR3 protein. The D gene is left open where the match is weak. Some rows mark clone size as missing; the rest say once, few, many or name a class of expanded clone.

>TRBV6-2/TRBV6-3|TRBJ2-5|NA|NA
TGTGCCAGCACTCCCCCGAGTAAGACCCAGTACTTC
CASTPPSKTQYF
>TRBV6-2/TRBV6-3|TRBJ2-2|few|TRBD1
TGTGCCAGCAGTTACTCACAGGGGGCCGGGGAGCTGTTTTTT
CASSYSQGAGELFF
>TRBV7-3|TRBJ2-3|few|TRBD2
TGTGCCAGCAGCCCAGGGACTAGCGGAGATACGCAGTATTTT
CASSPGTSGDTQYF
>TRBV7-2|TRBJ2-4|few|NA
TGTGCCAGCAGCGGACAAAGCAAAAACATTCAGTACTTC
CASSGQSKNIQYF
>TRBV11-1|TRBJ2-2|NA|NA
TGTGCCAGCAGCCTCCCACCCCCCACCGGGGAGCTGTTTTTT
CASSLPPPTGELFF
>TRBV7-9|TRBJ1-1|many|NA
TGTGCCAGCAGCTTAAAGGGGGGAGTCGCTGAAGCTTTCTTT
CASSLKGGVAEAFF
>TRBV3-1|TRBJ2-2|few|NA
TGTGCCAGCAGCCAACCCACGGGTACCGGGGAGCTGTTTTTT
CASSQPTGTGELFF
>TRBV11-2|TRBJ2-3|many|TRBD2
TGTGCCAGCAGCTCCCGTCGCTCTAGCGGAGCCACAGATACGCAGTATTTT
CASSSRRSSGATDTQYF
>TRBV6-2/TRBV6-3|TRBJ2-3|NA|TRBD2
TGTGCCAGCACCCGGGGACTAGCGGGGACAGATACGCAGTATTTT
CASTRGLAGTDTQYF
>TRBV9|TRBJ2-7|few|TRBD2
TGTGCCAGCAGCGTAGGTTTAGCGGGATACGAGCAGTACTTC
CASSVGLAGYEQYF
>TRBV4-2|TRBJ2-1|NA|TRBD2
TGTGCCAGCAGCCAAGATGGAACTAGCGGGGTTTATGGGGATGAGCAGTTCTTC
CASSQDGTSGVYGDEQFF
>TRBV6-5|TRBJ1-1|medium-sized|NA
TGTGCCAGCAGTACCACAGTTTTTCGGAACACTGAAGCTTTCTTT
CASSTTVFRNTEAFF
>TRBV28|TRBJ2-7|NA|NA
TGTGCCAGCACCCCTCCCCGAGGCGGCTACGAGCAGTACTTC
CASTPPRGGYEQYF
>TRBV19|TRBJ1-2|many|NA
TGTGCCAGTAGTATAATATGGGACAACTATGGCTACACCTTC
CASSIIWDNYGYTF
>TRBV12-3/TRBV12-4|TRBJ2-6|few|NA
TGTGCCAGCAGCCCCCCGAGGGATTCCGGGGCCAACGTCCTGACTTTC
CASSPPRDSGANVLTF
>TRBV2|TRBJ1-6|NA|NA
TGTGCCAGCATTCGGGGCCAGAATTCACCCCTCCACTTT
CASIRGQNSPLHF
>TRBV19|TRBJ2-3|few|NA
TGTGCCAGTAGCACGGGGCTAGGCACAGATACGCAGTATTTT
CASSTGLGTDTQYF
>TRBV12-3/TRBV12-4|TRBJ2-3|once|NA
TGTGCCAGCAGTACCTCCTACAGGGCCCGCACAGATACGCAGTATTTT
CASSTSYRARTDTQYF
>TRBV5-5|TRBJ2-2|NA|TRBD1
TGTGCCAGCACAGCACAGGGGGCGCGAACCGGGGAGCTGTTTTTT
CASTAQGARTGELFF
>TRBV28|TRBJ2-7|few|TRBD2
TGTGCCAGCAGTTTCGCCGGACTAGCGGGTTCCTACGAGCAGTACTTC
CASSFAGLAGSYEQYF
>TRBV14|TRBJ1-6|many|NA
TGTGCCAGCAGCCAAGATCCTGCCGGTATTTCACCCCTCCACTTT
CASSQDPAGISPLHF
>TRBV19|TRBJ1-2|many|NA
TGTGCCAGTAGTTCGGCAGGTCTGGATGGCTACACCTTC
CASSSAGLDGYTF
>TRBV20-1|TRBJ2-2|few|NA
TGCAGTGCTAAGGTTACTCCGGCCGGGGAGCTGTTTTTT
CSAKVTPAGELFF
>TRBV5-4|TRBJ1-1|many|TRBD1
TGTGCCAGCAGTCTGGGACAGGGAGGGGACACTGAAGCTTTCTTT
CASSLGQGGDTEAFF
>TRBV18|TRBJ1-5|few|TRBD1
TGTGCCAGCTCAACAGACAGGGGACAGCCCCAGCATTTT
CASSTDRGQPQHF
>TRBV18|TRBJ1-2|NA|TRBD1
TGTGCCAGCTCACTCGGGACAGATAATGGCTACACCTTC
CASSLGTDNGYTF
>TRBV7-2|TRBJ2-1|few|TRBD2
TGTGCCAGCAGCTTAGGAGGCGGGGGGGCCGGAGGGTCCTACAATGAGCAGTTCTTC
CASSLGGGGAGGSYNEQFF
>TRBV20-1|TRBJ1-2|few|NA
TGCAGTGCTATTCCCGACTCACTCGGACGGGGCTACACCTTC
CSAIPDSLGRGYTF
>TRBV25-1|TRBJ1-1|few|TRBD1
TGTGCCAGCAGTGAAACGGAGGGGGCCGGATTAGAAGCTTTCTTT
CASSETEGAGLEAFF
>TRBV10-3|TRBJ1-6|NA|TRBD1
TGTGCCATCAGTGAAGGGGACAGGAGCGCCTCACCCCTCCACTTT
CAISEGDRSASPLHF
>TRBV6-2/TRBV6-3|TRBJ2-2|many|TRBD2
TGTGCCAGCAATTTTGGGACTACAAAAAACACCGGGGAGCTGTTTTTT
CASNFGTTKNTGELFF
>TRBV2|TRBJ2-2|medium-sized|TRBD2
TGTGCCAGCTCTAGCGGGAGTATATCCCCCGGGGAGCTGTTTTTT
CASSSGSISPGELFF
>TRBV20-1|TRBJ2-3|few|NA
TGCAGTGCTAGAGATCCAGATACGCAGTATTTT
CSARDPDTQYF
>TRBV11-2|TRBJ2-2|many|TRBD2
TGTGCCAGCAGCTTAGCGGGGGGGCTCCCCGGGGAGCTGTTTTTT
CASSLAGGLPGELFF
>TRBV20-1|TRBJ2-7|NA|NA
TGCAGTGTCAGGGGCAGAGACCAGTACTTC
CSVRGRDQYF
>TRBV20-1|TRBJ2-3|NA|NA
TGCAGTGCTAGAGGGACAAGCACAGATACGCAGTATTTT
CSARGTSTDTQYF
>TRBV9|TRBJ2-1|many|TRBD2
TGTGCCAGCAGCGTAGCGGGGGTGACTAGCAGCTACAATGAGCAGTTCTTC
CASSVAGVTSSYNEQFF
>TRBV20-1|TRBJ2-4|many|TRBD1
TGCAGTGCTGGGACAGGGCTCAACATTCAGTACTTC
CSAGTGLNIQYF